This T cell receptor beta chain comes out of a study of blood T cell repertoires in COVID-19. Overall study context: PBMCs, B-cell-depleted T cells, or T cells provided the cDNA or gDNA that made up the material.

Authors' analysis steps: Amplification with reference gene primers provided the estimates of nucleated cell counts. The method was immunoSEQ multiplex PCR; TCRdb's version includes in-frame clones alone and lacks a portion of them. That table gives V, J and clone size, and the DNA gave D and trimming. The sample holds about 320,000 clones, more than 70% seen once. The CDR3 runs to 15 residues. Germline V gene data show CDR1 as SGHTA and CDR2 as FQGNSA. V trimming: 1 base; J trimming: 0 bases; junction bases outside the gene matches: 2. The rearrangement joins TRBV7-2 to TRBJ2-7; 8 nucleotides match TRBD1. The sample consisted of peripheral blood. The sequence was obtained from a man aged 18 to 30 who had recovered from COVID-19. CDR3 region: CASSLGQGSSYEQYF. The CDR3, as DNA: TGTGCCAGCAGCTTAGGACAGGGGAGCTCCTACGAGCAGTACTTC.